These 5 T cell receptor beta chains were sequenced from one sample in a study of beta chain features in type 1 diabetes. Expressed TCRB transcripts got sequenced, as all isolated RNA was reverse transcribed. Method: immunoSEQ multiplex PCR; TCRdb's copy keeps in-frame clones and lacks some. This table has over 500,000 clones, less than 20% appearing once. Sequencing was done on a sample of naive CD4+ T cells from blood. These receptor sequences come from a man between 18 and 29 years old in good health.

This clone came up a few times. The chain uses TRBV10-3 and TRBJ2-7; the match to TRBD2 covers 7 bases. The CDR3 has 12 amino acids. The germline gives CDR1 ENHRY, CDR2 SYGVKD. CDR3 nucleotides: TGTGCTACGGGGGAGCGGGGTTACGAGCAGTACTTC. Translation gives CATGERGYEQYF.

The rearrangement uses TRBV5-5 and TRBJ2-5; unclear D gene. The V end was cut by 0 bases, the J end by 4 bases, with 7 bases between. This CDR3 is built from 13 residues. Per the germline V gene, CDR1 is SGHKS and CDR2 is YYEKEE (reference sequence). CDR3 in DNA: TGTGCCAGCAGCTTGGCCGCTACAGAGACCCAGTACTTC. Protein: CASSLAATETQYF.

The gene calls are TRBV2 and TRBJ1-2; 7 bases match TRBD1. Germline V CDR1 and CDR2: SNHLY, FYNNEI. This CDR3 has 15 amino acids. Trimming at V came to 5 bases and at J to 4 bases, leaving 10 bases not matched to a gene. CDR3 sequence (DNA): TGTGCCAGCAGTTCTACAGGGGCCGGGAGCTATGGCTACACCTTC. Residues: CASSSTGAGSYGYTF.

The gene calls are TRBV21-1 and TRBJ1-2; TRBD1 is the table's D call and was not checked against the DNA. TRBV21-1 is classified as a pseudogene. CDR3 size: 15 residues. In DNA form, the CDR3 reads TGTGCCAGCAGCAGCCGGGACAGGGGGGCCTATGGCTACACCTTC. Its translation: CASSSRDRGAYGYTF.

This clone showed up just a few times. The genes are TRBV7-9 and TRBJ1-4; D gene ambiguous. This CDR3 has 14 amino acids. Germline lookup yields CDR1 SEHNR and CDR2 FQNEAQ (reference sequence). Trimming took off 3 bases at V and 7 bases at J, with 12 bases between the two ends. This CDR3 reads CASSFRQRTEKLFF. CDR3 in DNA: TGTGCCAGCAGCTTTCGTCAGAGGACTGAAAAACTGTTTTTT.